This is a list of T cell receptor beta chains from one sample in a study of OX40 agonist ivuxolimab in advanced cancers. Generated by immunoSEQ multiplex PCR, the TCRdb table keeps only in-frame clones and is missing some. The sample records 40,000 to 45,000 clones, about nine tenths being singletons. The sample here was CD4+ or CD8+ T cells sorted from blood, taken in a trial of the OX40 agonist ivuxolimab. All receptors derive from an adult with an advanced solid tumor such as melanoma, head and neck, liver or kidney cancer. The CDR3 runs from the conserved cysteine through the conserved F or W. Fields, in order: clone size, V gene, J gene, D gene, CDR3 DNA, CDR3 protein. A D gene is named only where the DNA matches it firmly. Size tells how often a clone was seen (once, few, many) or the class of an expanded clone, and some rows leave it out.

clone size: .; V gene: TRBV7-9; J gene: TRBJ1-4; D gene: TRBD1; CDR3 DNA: TGTGCCAGCAGCTTATTTCAAGGGACAGGGGTTGAAAAACTGTTTTTT; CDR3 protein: CASSLFQGTGVEKLFF
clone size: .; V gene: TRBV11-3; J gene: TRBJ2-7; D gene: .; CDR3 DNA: TGTGCCAGCAGCGAAGACTATGGCGGGGCCTACGAGCAGTACTTC; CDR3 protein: CASSEDYGGAYEQYF
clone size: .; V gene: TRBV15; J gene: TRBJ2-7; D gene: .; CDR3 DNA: TGTGCCACCAGCCCTGGGCGGTACGAGCAGTACTTC; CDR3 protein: CATSPGRYEQYF
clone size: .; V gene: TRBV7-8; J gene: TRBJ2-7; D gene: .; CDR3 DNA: TGTGCCAGCAGCTTATTTAACTACGAGCAGTACTTC; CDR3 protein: CASSLFNYEQYF
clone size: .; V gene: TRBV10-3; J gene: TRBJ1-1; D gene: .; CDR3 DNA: TGTGCCATCAGTGACGGACTGGACACTGAAGCTTTCTTT; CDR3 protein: CAISDGLDTEAFF
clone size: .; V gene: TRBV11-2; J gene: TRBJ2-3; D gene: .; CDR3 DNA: TGTGCCAGCAGCCTGGAGGACGGACACCCCTCAGGCACGCAGTATTTT; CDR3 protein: CASSLEDGHPSGTQYF
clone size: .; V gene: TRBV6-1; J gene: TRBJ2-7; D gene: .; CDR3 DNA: TGTGCCAGCAGTGAGTATATGAATAACTACGAGCAGTACTTC; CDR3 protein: CASSEYMNNYEQYF
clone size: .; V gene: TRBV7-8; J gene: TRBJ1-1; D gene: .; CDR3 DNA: TGTGCCAGCAGGGGAACAGGCAGGACGACTGAAGCTTTCTTT; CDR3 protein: CASRGTGRTTEAFF
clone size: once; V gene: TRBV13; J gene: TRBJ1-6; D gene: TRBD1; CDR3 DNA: TGTGCCAGCAGCCATCTAGGGACAGGGGCATCGGATTCACCCCTCCACTTT; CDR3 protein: CASSHLGTGASDSPLHF
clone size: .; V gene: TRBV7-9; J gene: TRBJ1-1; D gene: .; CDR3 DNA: TGTGCCAGCAGCCCCGCCGATGGGTACACTGAAGCTTTCTTT; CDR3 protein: CASSPADGYTEAFF
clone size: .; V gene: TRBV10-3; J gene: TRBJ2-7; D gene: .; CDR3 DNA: TGTGCCATCAAGGCAGGGATCGAGTCCTACGAGCAGTACTTC; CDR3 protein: CAIKAGIESYEQYF
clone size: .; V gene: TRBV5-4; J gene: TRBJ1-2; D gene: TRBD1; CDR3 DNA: TGTGCCAGCAGGACAGGGGGAACCTACACCTTC; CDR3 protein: CASRTGGTYTF
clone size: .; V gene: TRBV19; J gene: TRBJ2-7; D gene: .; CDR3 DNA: TGTGCCAGTAGCTCCGGGCTTCCCTACGAGCAGTACTTC; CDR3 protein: CASSSGLPYEQYF
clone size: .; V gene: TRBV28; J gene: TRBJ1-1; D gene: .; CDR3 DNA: TGTGCCAGCAGTTTCGGCAGTGAAGCTTTCTTT; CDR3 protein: CASSFGSEAFF
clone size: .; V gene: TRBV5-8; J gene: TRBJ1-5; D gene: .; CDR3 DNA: TGTGCCAGCAGCTTGGATACTTCGGGGACCTATTTAGCCCAGCATTTT; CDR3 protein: CASSLDTSGTYLAQHF
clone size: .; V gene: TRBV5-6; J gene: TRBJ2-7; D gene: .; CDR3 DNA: TGTGCCAGCAGCTTTTTCGGCGGAAGCGAGCAGTACTTC; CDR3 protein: CASSFFGGSEQYF
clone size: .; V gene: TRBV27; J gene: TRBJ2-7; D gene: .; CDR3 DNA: TGTGCCAGCAGTTTATTGGGGGGAAGCGACGAGCAGTACTTC; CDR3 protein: CASSLLGGSDEQYF
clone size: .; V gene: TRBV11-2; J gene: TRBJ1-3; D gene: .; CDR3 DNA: TGTGCCAGCAGCTTAGGCCCTCCCATATATTTT; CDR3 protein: CASSLGPPIYF
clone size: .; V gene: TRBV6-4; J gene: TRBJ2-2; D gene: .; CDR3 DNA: TGTGCCAGCAGTGAAGGTATCACCGGGGAGCTGTTTTTT; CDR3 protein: CASSEGITGELFF
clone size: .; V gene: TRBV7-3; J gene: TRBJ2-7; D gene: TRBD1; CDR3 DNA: TGTGCCAGCAGCTTAGAGGCAGGGGGCTACTACGAGCAGTACTTC; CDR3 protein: CASSLEAGGYYEQYF
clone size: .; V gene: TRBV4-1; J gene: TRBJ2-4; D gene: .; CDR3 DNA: TGCGCCAGCAGCCCCGAAGACAGAGCCAAAAACATTCAGTACTTC; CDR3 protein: CASSPEDRAKNIQYF
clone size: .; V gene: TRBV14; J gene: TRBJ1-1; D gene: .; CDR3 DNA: TGTGCCAGCAGCCCCACTGCACTGAACACTGAAGCTTTCTTT; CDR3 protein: CASSPTALNTEAFF
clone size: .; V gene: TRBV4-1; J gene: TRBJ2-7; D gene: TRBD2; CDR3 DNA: TGCGCCAGCAGCCCCTCCCCCGGACTAGGCCACGAGCAGTACTTC; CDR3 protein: CASSPSPGLGHEQYF
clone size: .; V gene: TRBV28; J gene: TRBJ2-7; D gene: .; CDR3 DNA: TGTGCCAGCAGTTTACAGCCAGGGGCCCCGGGGGTAGACGAGCAGTACTTC; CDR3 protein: CASSLQPGAPGVDEQYF
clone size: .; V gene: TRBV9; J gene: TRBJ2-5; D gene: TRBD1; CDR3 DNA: TGTGCCAGCAGCGTAGGGCAGGGGGCGTTGGAGACCCAGTACTTC; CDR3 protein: CASSVGQGALETQYF
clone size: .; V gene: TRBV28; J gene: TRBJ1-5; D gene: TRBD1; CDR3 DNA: TGTGCCAGCAGTCGCGCGTACCCATCCTGGGACAGTAATAGCAATCAGCCCCAGCATTTT; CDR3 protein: CASSRAYPSWDSNSNQPQHF
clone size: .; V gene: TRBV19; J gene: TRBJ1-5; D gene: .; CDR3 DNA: TGTGCCAGTAGTATAGCGTGGTCGGGCAATCAGCCCCAGCATTTT; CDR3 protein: CASSIAWSGNQPQHF
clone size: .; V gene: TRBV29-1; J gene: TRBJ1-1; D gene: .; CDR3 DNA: TGCAGCGTTCCCATCAGAGGGGGCACTGAAGCTTTCTTT; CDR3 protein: CSVPIRGGTEAFF
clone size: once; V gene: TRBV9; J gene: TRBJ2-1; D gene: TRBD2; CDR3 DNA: TGTGCCAGCAGCGTAGGGCCTAGCGGGAGCCCCCACAATGAGCAGTTCTTC; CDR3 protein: CASSVGPSGSPHNEQFF
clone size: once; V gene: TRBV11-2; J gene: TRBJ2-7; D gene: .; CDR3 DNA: TGTGCCAGCAGCTTAGGAGGGCCCGAGCAGTACTTC; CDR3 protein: CASSLGGPEQYF
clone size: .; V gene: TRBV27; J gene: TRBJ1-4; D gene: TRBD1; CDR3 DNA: TGTGCCAGCAGTCACGGGACAGGGAGGGTTGAAAAACTGTTTTTT; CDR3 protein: CASSHGTGRVEKLFF
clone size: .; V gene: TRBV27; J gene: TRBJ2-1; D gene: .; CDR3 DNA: TGTGCCAGCAGCCAGAGCTCCTACAATGAGCAGTTCTTC; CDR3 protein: CASSQSSYNEQFF
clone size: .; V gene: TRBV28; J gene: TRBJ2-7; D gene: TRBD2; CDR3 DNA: TGTGCCAGCAGTTTAGCGGGACTAGCGGGAGGGGACGAGCAGTACTTC; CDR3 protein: CASSLAGLAGGDEQYF
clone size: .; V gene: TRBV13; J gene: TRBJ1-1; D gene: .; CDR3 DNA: TGTGCCAGCAGCACCTCCGGGGGTAAATTTGAAGCTTTCTTT; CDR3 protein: CASSTSGGKFEAFF
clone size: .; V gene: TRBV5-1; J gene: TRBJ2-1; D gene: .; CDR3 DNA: TGCGCCAGCAGCTTGGCACTAGCTGGCCGTGATGAGCAGTTCTTC; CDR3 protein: CASSLALAGRDEQFF